These 13 T cell receptor beta chains were all obtained from the same sample, sequenced in a study of T-cell reconstitution after alpha-beta-depleted transplantation in children. Preparation of the TCRbeta library used unique molecular identifiers. TCRdb passed the PCR reads through MiXCR, listing each CDR3 protein once. This sample has 90,000 to 150,000 distinct CDR3 sequences, with under 30% found just once. The source was PBMCs, mostly from graft donor cells, collected 180 days after TCRalphabeta/CD19-depleted stem cell transplant. These receptors came from a male patient aged 2-9 years who had a stem cell transplant for chronic granulomatous disease, so the T cells may come from the graft donor.

The sample holds many counts of this clonotype. The chain links TRBV20-1 to TRBJ1-5; possible D gene TRBD1, 6 bases. The CDR3 loop spans 15 amino acids. V lost 3 bases, J lost 3 bases, and 15 bases lay in between. The germline gives CDR1 DFQATT, CDR2 SNEGSKA (reference sequence). For the CDR3, the DNA is TGCAGTGCTAGTCACGGACAGCCTCACAATCAGCCCCAGCATTTT. Translation gives CSASHGQPHNQPQHF.

Concerning this clonotype: Possible read error: a much larger clone is one base away. The V and J genes are TRBV28 and TRBJ2-1; D uncertain. Germline V gene data show CDR1 as MDHEN and CDR2 as SYDVKM. This CDR3 has 12 amino acids. Trimming cost V 6 bases and J 6 bases, with 9 bases left between them. The chain's CDR3 is CASSPALNEQFF. The CDR3 DNA sequence: TGTGCCAGCAGCCCGGCCCTCAATGAGCAGTTCTTC.

This clonotype was recorded at least ten times. The chain couples TRBV11-2 to TRBJ2-7; no firm D call. The germline V gene encodes CDR1 SGHAT and CDR2 FQNNGV. There are 14 residues in the CDR3. The V and J ends lost 4 bases and 5 bases respectively, with 15 bases between them. DNA for the CDR3: TGTGCCAGCAGCTCTCCGGGCTTCCGGAACGAGCAGTACTTC. Amino acid sequence: CASSSPGFRNEQYF.

The chain recombines TRBV20-1 with TRBJ2-7, with 9 bases that match TRBD2. The germline V gene encodes CDR1 DFQATT and CDR2 SNEGSKA (reference sequence). With V trimmed by 2 bases and J by 7 bases, 9 bases remained unmatched. This CDR3 is built from 14 residues. CDR3 nucleotide sequence: TGCAGTGCTAGACTGGCGGGAGGGGCCAGTGAGCAGTACTTC. It specifies CSARLAGGASEQYF.

This clonotype was seen more than once but under ten times. CDR3: CASSFGETYEQYF. For the CDR3, the DNA is TGTGCCAGCAGCTTTGGGGAGACCTACGAGCAGTACTTC. The chain combines TRBV5-6 with TRBJ2-7, with a tentative D call TRBD2 (5 bases). Germline V gene sequence: CDR1 SGHDT, CDR2 YYEEEE. This CDR3 spans 13 amino acids. The V end was cut by 2 bases, the J end by 2 bases, with 8 bases between.

This clonotype came up many times. The CDR3 sequence is CSARVDYEQFF. CDR3 DNA sequence: TGCAGTGCTAGAGTAGACTATGAGCAGTTCTTC. The rearrangement joins TRBV20-1 to TRBJ2-1; unclear D gene. The CDR3 sequence is 11 residues long. The germline CDR1 and CDR2 sequences are DFQATT and SNEGSKA (reference sequence). Trimming took 1 base from V and 8 from J, leaving 6 bases between them.

This clonotype was counted at least ten times. This chain links TRBV20-1 with TRBJ2-7; D remains unclear. V was trimmed by 3 bases and J by 4 bases, leaving 16 bases between them. Germline V gene lookup returns CDR1 DFQATT and CDR2 SNEGSKA (reference sequence). The CDR3 is 14 amino acids. The CDR3 sequence is CSARINTSPYEQYF. The CDR3 nucleotides read TGCAGTGCTAGGATTAATACCTCACCGTACGAGCAGTACTTC.

There are many counts of this clonotype. CDR3 DNA: TGTGCCAGCAGTTATTTCGCGGAGACCCAGTACTTC. Encoded protein: CASSYFAETQYF. This chain joins TRBV28 and TRBJ2-5; D remains unclear. The CDR3 loop spans 12 amino acids. V was cut by 4 bases and J by 5 bases, with 8 bases left in between. Germline V gene data show CDR1 as MDHEN and CDR2 as SYDVKM.

This clonotype was seen more than once but under ten times. The V and J genes are TRBV7-2 and TRBJ2-7; no clear D gene. V was pared by 1 base and J by 0 bases, with 4 bases between. The CDR3 is 13 residues long. CDR1 and CDR2 from the germline V gene are SGHTA and FQGNSA. DNA for the CDR3: TGTGCCAGCAGCTTAGTAGTCTCCTACGAGCAGTACTTC. As protein: CASSLVVSYEQYF. The variable domain in full, completed from reference TRBV7-2 and TRBJ2-7, reads GAGVSQSPSNKVTEKGKDVELRCDPISGHTALYWYRQSLGQGLEFLIYFQGNSAPDKSGLPSDRFSAERTGGSVSTLTIQRTQQEDSAVYLCASSLVVSYEQYFGPGTRLTVT.

This rearrangement joins TRBV10-3 to TRBJ2-1; unclear D gene. CDR1 and CDR2 (germline): ENHRY, SYGVKD. Trimming took 10 bases from V and 4 from J, leaving 5 bases between them. The CDR3 loop spans 10 amino acids. The DNA of the CDR3 is TGTGCCACGTTTTACAATGAGCAGTTCTTC. This translates into CATFYNEQFF.

This chain uses TRBV12-3 or TRBV12-4 with TRBJ2-7; 10 bases are shared with TRBD1. The CDR3 loop spans 13 amino acids. Germline trimming cut 4 bases from V and 5 bases from J; bases unmatched to any gene: 2. This CDR3 reads CASSSGTGDEQYF. The CDR3 DNA follows: TGTGCCAGCAGTTCCGGGACAGGGGACGAGCAGTACTTC.

Many counts were recorded for this clonotype. This sequence joins TRBV4-3 and TRBJ2-7; unclear D gene. The CDR3 loop spans 15 amino acids. Germline values: CDR1 LGHNA, CDR2 YSLEER. V lost 1 base and J lost 1, with 11 bases in between. The CDR3 DNA follows: TGCGCCAGCAGCCAAGGGAACGCGGCATCCTACGAGCAGTACTTC. It specifies CASSQGNAASYEQYF.

The chain has TRBV12-3 or TRBV12-4 and TRBJ1-2; possibly TRBD1 for D (5 bases). This CDR3 is 12 amino acids long. V was trimmed by 4 bases and J by 5 bases, leaving 8 bases between them. The CDR3 DNA is TGTGCCAGCAGTTCCACAGGTTATGGCTACACCTTC. Protein product: CASSSTGYGYTF.